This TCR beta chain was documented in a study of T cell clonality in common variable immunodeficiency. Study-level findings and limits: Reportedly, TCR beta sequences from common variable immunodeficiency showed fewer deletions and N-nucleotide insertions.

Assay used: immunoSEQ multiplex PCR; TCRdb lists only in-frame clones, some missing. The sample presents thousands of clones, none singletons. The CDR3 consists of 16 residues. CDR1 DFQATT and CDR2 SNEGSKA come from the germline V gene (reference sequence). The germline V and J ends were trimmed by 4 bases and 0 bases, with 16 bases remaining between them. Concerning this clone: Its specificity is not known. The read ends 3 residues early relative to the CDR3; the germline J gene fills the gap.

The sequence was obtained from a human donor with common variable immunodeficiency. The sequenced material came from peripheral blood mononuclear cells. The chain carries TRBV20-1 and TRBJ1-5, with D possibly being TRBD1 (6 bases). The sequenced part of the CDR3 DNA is TGCAGTGCTAAGGGGAGTGACAGGTATAGCAATCAGCCC. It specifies CSAKGSDRYSNQP. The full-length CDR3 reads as CSAKGSDRYSNQPQHF.